The rows below give T cell receptor beta chains drawn from one sample of a study of blood T cell repertoires in COVID-19. Assay: immunoSEQ multiplex PCR; the TCRdb copy retains only in-frame clones and omits some. The table includes fewer than 300,000 clones, roughly 90% detected once. The sample comprised peripheral blood. All receptors derive from a woman in her twenties or thirties with COVID-19, enrolled during active disease. Each CDR3 is given without its conserved first and last residue. D genes are given only for firm matches. Size is stated for part of the rows, as once, few or many counts, or as a class when the clone is expanded.

>TRBV7-6|TRBJ1-4|.|.
ASSWGGGTEKLF
>TRBV4-1|TRBJ2-7|TRBD1|.
ASSYRDSEYEQY
>TRBV10-3|TRBJ2-3|.|.
AISRGITDTQY
>TRBV28|TRBJ1-5|.|many
ASSLEAGGGQPQH
>TRBV5-1|TRBJ2-6|.|.
ASSAGGSGANVLT
>TRBV6-4|TRBJ2-3|.|.
ASSGAPWMGTQY
>TRBV27|TRBJ2-5|TRBD2|.
ASSLYLAGISPETQY
>TRBV27|TRBJ2-1|TRBD2|.
ASSTPSGGAGNEQF
>TRBV2|TRBJ2-1|TRBD1|.
ASRTDRGGYNEQF
>TRBV5-4|TRBJ2-7|TRBD2|few
AYSPGLAAISSYEQY
>TRBV3-1/TRBV3-2|TRBJ2-2|.|.
ASSQDVASPGELF
>TRBV5-1|TRBJ1-6|TRBD1|.
ASQTGLDSPLH
>TRBV3-1/TRBV3-2|TRBJ2-3|TRBD2|.
ASSQPLAAGWATQY
>TRBV6-2/TRBV6-3|TRBJ2-3|.|.
ASSYGAADSRY
>TRBV18|TRBJ2-1|.|.
ASSPSRYNEQF
>TRBV5-1|TRBJ2-7|.|.
ASSSRGAGYEQY
>TRBV4-1|TRBJ2-2|.|.
ASSQEPPYQNTGELF
>TRBV7-9|TRBJ1-4|TRBD1|.
ASATGTGGFNEKLF
>TRBV5-6|TRBJ1-1|.|.
ASSPISGLEAF
>TRBV5-1|TRBJ1-1|.|.
ASSLRGNTEAF
>TRBV6-1|TRBJ1-1|.|few
ASSEYRAGTNTEAF
>TRBV5-1|TRBJ2-7|TRBD2|.
ASTERRGADEQY
>TRBV9|TRBJ2-5|TRBD2|.
ASSRRGAGEETQY
>TRBV7-9|TRBJ2-1|.|.
ATQGGGYNEQF
>TRBV7-8|TRBJ2-5|TRBD1|.
ASSPGQGETQY
>TRBV4-1|TRBJ2-7|.|.
ASSQGARVY
>TRBV6-1|TRBJ2-7|.|.
ASSEPPYYEQY
>TRBV5-1|TRBJ2-7|.|.
ASSLAERAAYEQY
>TRBV7-2|TRBJ2-3|.|few
ASSLLGLGGSDTQY
>TRBV5-6|TRBJ2-3|.|.
ASSLAPDIFTQY
>TRBV30|TRBJ2-5|.|.
AWRGLAYQETQY
>TRBV12-5|TRBJ1-1|.|.
ASGLDGITEAF
>TRBV4-2|TRBJ2-7|.|.
ASSQEMGSSYEQY
>TRBV7-9|TRBJ1-6|.|.
ASSLGLDSTTPLH
>TRBV20-1|TRBJ1-4|.|.
SASYHSGREKLF
>TRBV27|TRBJ2-7|TRBD1|.
ATSILDRGSEQY
>TRBV4-1|TRBJ1-4|TRBD1|.
ASRYPGQKQTNEKLF
>TRBV5-1|TRBJ2-1|.|.
ASSLVEGAGYNEQF
>TRBV19|TRBJ1-1|.|few
ASSIQGWRAF
>TRBV5-1|TRBJ2-1|TRBD1|.
ASNRDRGYNEQF
>TRBV28|TRBJ2-1|.|.
ASMGGNEQF
>TRBV30|TRBJ1-4|TRBD1|.
AWSVPGTGDMMGKLF
>TRBV7-9|TRBJ1-2|.|.
ASSPGLEENYGYT
>TRBV9|TRBJ2-2|.|.
ASSVVGGGTGELF
>TRBV5-1|TRBJ2-2|.|.
ASSLSPSFGELF
>TRBV5-5|TRBJ1-1|.|.
ASTLTVAAF
>TRBV12-3/TRBV12-4|TRBJ1-1|.|.
ASSWTENTEAF